This T cell receptor beta chain was sequenced in a study of brain T cells in children with intractable seizures. Study observations and caveats: Pre-surgery blood may have been undersampled, hiding some clones. Patients' HCMV serostatus was unknown; virus specificity rests on CDR3 similarity alone.

This CDR3 region has 15 residues. Germline V CDR1 and CDR2: GTSNPN, SVGIG (reference sequence). The trim removed 5 bases at V and 3 bases at J, leaving 6 bases unmatched. Sequenced by immunoSEQ multiplex PCR; TCRdb stores in-frame clones only, minus some. This sample has 110,000 or so clones; roughly 94% occur once, and the top ten carry roughly 4%. Surgery cases with the highest brain T cell transcript signatures were chosen for sequencing. At least one anti-epileptic drug was given before surgery. Of note for this clone: Its antigen remains unidentified.

The chain links TRBV30 to TRBJ2-1, with 11 bases fitting TRBD2. This TCR was recovered from a boy younger than two with hemimegalencephaly and intractable seizures. The source was peripheral blood, collected at surgery. The CDR3 spells CAWPPTSGIYNEQFF. CDR3 sequence (DNA): TGTGCCTGGCCCCCGACTAGCGGGATCTACAATGAGCAGTTCTTC.